This T cell receptor (beta chain) was identified in a study of chemoradiotherapy in HPV16-positive cancers. Assay used: immunoSEQ multiplex PCR; TCRdb lists only in-frame clones, some missing. In the table there are about 31,000 clones, more than 75% of which are singletons. This clone was detected once. The antigen is unknown. Broader study findings: HPV-responsive T-cell expansion during chemoradiotherapy was linked to improved recurrence-free survival in HPV16-positive patients. The functional HPV-specific definition rests on just a couple of HPV16-positive patients. During treatment, candidate HPV-specific clones and E7-related motifs expanded in tumor.

In germline, CDR1 is GTSNPN, CDR2 SVGIG (reference sequence). J lost 0 bases, V lost 5 bases, and 5 bases had no gene match. This CDR3 has 16 amino acids. The TCR sequence derives from a human donor with HPV-associated anogenital cancer. The starting material was blood, obtained from a patient who underwent chemoradiotherapy. V is TRBV30 and J is TRBJ2-2; TRBD2 aligns across 11 bases. The CDR3 DNA follows: TGTGCCTGGTCCGGACTAGCGGGCACGAACACCGGGGAGCTGTTTTTT. It is translated as CAWSGLAGTNTGELFF.